This T cell receptor (beta chain) originates from a study of shared clonotypes between healthy human individuals. Some clones are missing from TCRdb's copy, which holds only in-frame ones; the method was immunoSEQ multiplex PCR. The sample lists roughly 700,000 clones; roughly 70% were seen once. The CDR3 length is 14 residues. Trimming at V came to 3 bases and at J to 9 bases, leaving 7 bases not matched to a gene. CDR1 and CDR2 (germline): SGHNT, YENEEA. This sequence was found in a woman aged 30 to 39 in good health. V gene TRBV11-3 combines with J gene TRBJ2-1, with 8 bases matching TRBD2. The sequencing sample was made of memory CD4+ T cells sorted from blood. Subset: CD45RA-negative fraction. CDR3 sequence: CASSLAGGFGEQFF. The CDR3 DNA reads as TGTGCCAGCAGCTTGGCGGGAGGATTCGGTGAGCAGTTCTTC. The complete variable domain, with remaining parts taken from reference TRBV11-3 and TRBJ2-1, reads EAGVVQSPRYKIIEKKQPVAFWCNPISGHNTLYWYLQNLGQGPELLIRYENEEAVDDSQLPKDRFSAERLKGVDSTLKIQPAELGDSAVYLCASSLAGGFGEQFFGPGTRLTVL.